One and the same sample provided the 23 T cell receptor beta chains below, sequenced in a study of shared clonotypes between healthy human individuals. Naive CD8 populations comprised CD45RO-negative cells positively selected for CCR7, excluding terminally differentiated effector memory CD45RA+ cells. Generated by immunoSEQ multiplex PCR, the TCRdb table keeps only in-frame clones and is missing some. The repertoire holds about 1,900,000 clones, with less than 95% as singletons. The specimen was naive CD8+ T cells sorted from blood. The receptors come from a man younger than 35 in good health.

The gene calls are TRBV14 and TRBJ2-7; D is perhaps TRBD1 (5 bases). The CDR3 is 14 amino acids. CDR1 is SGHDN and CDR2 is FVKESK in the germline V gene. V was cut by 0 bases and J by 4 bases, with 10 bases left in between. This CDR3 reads CASSQDQTVYEQYF. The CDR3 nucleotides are TGTGCCAGCAGCCAAGACCAGACAGTTTACGAGCAGTACTTC.

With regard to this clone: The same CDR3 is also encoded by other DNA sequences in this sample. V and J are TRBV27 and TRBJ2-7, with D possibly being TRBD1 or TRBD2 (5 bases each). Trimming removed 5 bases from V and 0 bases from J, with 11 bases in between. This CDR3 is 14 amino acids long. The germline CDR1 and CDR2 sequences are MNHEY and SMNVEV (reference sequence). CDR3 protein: CASSPSGGSYEQYF. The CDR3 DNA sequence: TGTGCCAGCAGTCCTTCTGGGGGCTCCTACGAGCAGTACTTC.

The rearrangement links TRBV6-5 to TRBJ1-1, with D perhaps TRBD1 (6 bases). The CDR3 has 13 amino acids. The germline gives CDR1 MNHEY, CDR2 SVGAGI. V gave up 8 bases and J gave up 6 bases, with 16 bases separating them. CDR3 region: CASGQTGPSEAFF. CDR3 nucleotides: TGTGCCAGCGGACAGACAGGTCCCTCTGAAGCTTTCTTT.

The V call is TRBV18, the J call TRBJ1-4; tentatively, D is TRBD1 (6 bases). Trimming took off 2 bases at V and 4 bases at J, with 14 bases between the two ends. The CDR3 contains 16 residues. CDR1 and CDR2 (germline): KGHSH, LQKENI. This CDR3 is CASSPSPGVLNEKLFF. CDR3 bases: TGTGCCAGCTCACCATCCCCAGGGGTTCTTAATGAAAAACTGTTTTTT.

The CDR3 nucleotides read TGTGCCAGCAGCTTAGCGGCGGCAGGGGGGGAGACCCAGTACTTC. Protein sequence: CASSLAAAGGETQYF. The V gene is TRBV7-9, the J gene TRBJ2-5; possible D gene TRBD1, 7 bases. Germline assignment: CDR1 SEHNR and CDR2 FQNEAQ (reference sequence). The CDR3 extends over 15 amino acids. V was cut by 0 bases and J by 5 bases, with 13 bases left in between.

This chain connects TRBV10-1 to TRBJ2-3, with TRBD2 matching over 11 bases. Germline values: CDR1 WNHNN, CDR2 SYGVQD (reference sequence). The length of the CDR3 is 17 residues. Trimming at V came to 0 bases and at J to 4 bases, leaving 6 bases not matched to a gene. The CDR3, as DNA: TGCGCCAGCAGTGAGTCCAGTAGCGGGGGGGATCCAGATACGCAGTATTTT. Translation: CASSESSSGGDPDTQYF.

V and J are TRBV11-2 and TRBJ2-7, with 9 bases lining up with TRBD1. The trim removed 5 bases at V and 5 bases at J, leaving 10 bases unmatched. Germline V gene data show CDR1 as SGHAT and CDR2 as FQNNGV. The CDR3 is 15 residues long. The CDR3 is CASSPRQGVFHEQYF. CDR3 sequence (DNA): TGTGCCAGCAGCCCCAGACAGGGGGTATTCCACGAGCAGTACTTC.

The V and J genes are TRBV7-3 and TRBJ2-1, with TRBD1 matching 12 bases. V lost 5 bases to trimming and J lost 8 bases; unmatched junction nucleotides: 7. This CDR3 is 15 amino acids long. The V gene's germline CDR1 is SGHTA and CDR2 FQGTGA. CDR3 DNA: TGTGCCAGCAGCGCACCGGGACAGGGGGCATATGAGCAGTTCTTC. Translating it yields CASSAPGQGAYEQFF.

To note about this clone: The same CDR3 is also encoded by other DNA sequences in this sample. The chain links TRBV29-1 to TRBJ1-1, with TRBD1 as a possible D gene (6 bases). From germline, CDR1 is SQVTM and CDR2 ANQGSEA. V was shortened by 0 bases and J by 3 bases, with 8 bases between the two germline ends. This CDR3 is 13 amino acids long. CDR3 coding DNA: TGCAGCGTTGAAGACGCAGGGGACACTGAAGCTTTCTTT. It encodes CSVEDAGDTEAFF. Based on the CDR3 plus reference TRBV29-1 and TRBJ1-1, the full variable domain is SAVISQKPSRDICQRGTSLTIQCQVDSQVTMMFWYRQQPGQSLTLIATANQGSEATYESGFVIDKFPISRPNLTFSTLTVSNMSPEDSSIYLCSVEDAGDTEAFFGQGTRLTVV.

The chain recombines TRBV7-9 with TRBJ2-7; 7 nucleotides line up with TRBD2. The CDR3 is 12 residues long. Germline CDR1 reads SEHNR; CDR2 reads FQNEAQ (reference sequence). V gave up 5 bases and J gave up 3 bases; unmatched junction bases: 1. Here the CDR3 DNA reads TGTGCCAGCAGCCGGGACTACTACGAGCAGTACTTC. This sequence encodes CASSRDYYEQYF.

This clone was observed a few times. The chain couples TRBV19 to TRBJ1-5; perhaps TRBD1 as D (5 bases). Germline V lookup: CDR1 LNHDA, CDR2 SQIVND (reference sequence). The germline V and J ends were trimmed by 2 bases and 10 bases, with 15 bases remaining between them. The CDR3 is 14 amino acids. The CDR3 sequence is CASSIRDVLQPQHF. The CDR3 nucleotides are TGTGCCAGTAGTATAAGGGACGTTCTCCAACCCCAGCATTTT.

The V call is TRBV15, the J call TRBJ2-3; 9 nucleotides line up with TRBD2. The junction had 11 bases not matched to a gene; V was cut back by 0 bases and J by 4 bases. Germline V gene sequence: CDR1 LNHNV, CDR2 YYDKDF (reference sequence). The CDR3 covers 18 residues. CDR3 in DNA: TGTGCCACCAGCAGAGATCGTTTCGGACTAGCGTTAGCAGATACGCAGTATTTT. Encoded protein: CATSRDRFGLALADTQYF.

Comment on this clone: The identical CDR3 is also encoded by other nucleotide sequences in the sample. In DNA, the CDR3 is TGTGCCAGCAGCGTCGGAGTGGGGACTGAAGCTTTCTTT. Amino acids: CASSVGVGTEAFF. The V gene is TRBV9, the J gene TRBJ1-1; D is unclear. The CDR3 loop spans 13 amino acids. The germline V and J ends were trimmed by 2 bases and 5 bases, with 10 bases remaining between them. CDR1 is SGDLS and CDR2 is YYNGEE in the germline V gene.

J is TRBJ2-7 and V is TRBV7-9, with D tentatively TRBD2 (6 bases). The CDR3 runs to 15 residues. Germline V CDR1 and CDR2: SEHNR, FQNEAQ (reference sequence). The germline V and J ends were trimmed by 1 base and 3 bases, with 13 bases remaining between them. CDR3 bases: TGTGCCAGCAGCTTAGGTCGGGGGTTTTTCTACGAGCAGTACTTC. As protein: CASSLGRGFFYEQYF.

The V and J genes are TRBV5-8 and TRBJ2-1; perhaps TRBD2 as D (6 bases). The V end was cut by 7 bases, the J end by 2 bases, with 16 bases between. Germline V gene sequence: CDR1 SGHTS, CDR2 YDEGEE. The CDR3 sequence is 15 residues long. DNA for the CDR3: TGTGCCAGCGCCTCAGGATGGGGGGCCTACAATGAGCAGTTCTTC. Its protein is CASASGWGAYNEQFF.

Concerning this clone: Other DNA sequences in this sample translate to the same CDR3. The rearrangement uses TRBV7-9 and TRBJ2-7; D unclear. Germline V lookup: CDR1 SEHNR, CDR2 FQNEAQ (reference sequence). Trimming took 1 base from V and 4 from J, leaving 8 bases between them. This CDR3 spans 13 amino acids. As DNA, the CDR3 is TGTGCCAGCAGCTTAGACGGGCTTTACGAGCAGTACTTC. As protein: CASSLDGLYEQYF.

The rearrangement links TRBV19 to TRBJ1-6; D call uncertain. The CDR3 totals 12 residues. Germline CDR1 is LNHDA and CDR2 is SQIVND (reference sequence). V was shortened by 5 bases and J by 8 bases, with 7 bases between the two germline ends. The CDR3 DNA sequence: TGTGCCAGTAGTGAAGGAGATTCACCCCTCCACTTT. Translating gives CASSEGDSPLHF.

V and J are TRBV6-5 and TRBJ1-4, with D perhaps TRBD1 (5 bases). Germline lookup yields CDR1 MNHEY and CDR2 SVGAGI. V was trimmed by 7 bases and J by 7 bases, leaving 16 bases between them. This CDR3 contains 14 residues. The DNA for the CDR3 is TGTGCCAGCAAACCGGGACCGCTAAGTGAAAAACTGTTTTTT. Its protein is CASKPGPLSEKLFF.

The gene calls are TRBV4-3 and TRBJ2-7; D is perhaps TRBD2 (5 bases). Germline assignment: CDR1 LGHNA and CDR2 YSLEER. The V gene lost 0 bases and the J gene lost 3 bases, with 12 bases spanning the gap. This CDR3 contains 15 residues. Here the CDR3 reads CASSQEKPGFYEQYF. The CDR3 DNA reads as TGCGCCAGCAGCCAAGAAAAGCCGGGGTTCTACGAGCAGTACTTC.

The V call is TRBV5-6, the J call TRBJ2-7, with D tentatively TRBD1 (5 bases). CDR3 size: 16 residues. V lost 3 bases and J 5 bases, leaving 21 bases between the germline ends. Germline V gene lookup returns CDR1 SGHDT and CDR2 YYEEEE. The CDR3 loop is CASSSLASQGTHEQYF. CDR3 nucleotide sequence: TGTGCCAGCAGCTCCCTTGCGTCGCAGGGCACCCACGAGCAGTACTTC.

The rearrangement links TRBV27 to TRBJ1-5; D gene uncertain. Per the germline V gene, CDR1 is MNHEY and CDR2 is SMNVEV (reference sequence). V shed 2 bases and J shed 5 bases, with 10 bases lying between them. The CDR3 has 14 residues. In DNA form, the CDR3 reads TGTGCCAGCAGTTTAGCAGGAGATTATCAGCCCCAGCATTTT. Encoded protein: CASSLAGDYQPQHF.

The CDR3 protein is CASSLSSQDEQYF. CDR3 in DNA: TGTGCCAGCAGTTTATCTAGTCAGGACGAGCAGTACTTC. V is TRBV27 and J is TRBJ2-7; D is uncertain. Germline values: CDR1 MNHEY, CDR2 SMNVEV (reference sequence). The CDR3 loop spans 13 amino acids. Trimming shortened V by 0 bases and J by 5 bases, and 8 bases separated the two germline ends.

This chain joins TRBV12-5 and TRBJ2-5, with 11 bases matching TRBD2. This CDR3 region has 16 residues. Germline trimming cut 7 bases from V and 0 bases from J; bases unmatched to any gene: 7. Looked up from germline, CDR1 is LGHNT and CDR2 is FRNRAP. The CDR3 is CASASRLAGNQETQYF. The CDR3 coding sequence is TGTGCTAGTGCCTCCCGACTAGCGGGGAACCAAGAGACCCAGTACTTC.